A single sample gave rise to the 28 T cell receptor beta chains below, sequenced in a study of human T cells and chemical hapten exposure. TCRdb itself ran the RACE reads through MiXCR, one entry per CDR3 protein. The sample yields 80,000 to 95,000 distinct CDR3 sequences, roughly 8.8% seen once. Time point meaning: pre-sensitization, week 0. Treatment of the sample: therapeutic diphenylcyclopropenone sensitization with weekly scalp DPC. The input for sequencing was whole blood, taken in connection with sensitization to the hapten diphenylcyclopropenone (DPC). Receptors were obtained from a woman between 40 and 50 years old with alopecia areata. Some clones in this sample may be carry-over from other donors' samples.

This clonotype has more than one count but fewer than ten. The CDR3 coding sequence is TGTGCCAGCAGTACTCTAGCGGGGGGGCCCACAGATACGCAGTATTTT. This sequence encodes CASSTLAGGPTDTQYF. The V and J genes are TRBV28 and TRBJ2-3, with 12 bases fitting TRBD2. The germline V gene encodes CDR1 MDHEN and CDR2 SYDVKM. This CDR3 spans 16 amino acids. V was clipped by 5 bases and J by 2 bases; unmatched bases: 5.

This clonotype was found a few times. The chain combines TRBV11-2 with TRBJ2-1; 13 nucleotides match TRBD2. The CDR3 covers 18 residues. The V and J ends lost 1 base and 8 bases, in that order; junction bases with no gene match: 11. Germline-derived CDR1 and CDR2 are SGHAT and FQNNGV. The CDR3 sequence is CASSLGSRGLAGIYEQFF. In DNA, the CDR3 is TGTGCCAGCAGCTTAGGGAGTAGGGGACTAGCGGGGATCTATGAGCAGTTCTTC.

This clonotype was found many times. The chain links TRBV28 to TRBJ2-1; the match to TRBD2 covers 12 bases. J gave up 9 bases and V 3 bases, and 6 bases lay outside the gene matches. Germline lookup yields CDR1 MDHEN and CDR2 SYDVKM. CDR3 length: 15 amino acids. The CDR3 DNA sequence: TGTGCCAGCAGTTTTCGACTAGCGGGGGTAGTTGAGCAGTTCTTC. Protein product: CASSFRLAGVVEQFF.

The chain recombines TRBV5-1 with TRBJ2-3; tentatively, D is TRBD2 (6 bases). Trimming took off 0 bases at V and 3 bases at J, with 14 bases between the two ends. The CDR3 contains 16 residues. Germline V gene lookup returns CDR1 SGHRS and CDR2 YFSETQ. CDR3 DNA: TGCGCCAGCAGCTTGGAAGTAAGGCTAGCGACAGATACGCAGTATTTT. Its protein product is CASSLEVRLATDTQYF.

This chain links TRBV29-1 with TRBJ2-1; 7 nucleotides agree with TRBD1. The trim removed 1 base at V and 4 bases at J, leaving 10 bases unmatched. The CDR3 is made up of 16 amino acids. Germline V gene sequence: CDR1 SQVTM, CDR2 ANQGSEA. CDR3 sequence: CSVEAPTGLKYNEQFF. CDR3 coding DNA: TGCAGCGTTGAAGCCCCGACAGGGCTAAAATACAATGAGCAGTTCTTC.

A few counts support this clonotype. The DNA for the CDR3 is TGTGCCAGCAGCCTTTCGGCGCAACGGCAAGAGACCCAGTACTTC. Its translation: CASSLSAQRQETQYF. This sequence joins TRBV7-2 and TRBJ2-5; D gene unclear. Trimming shortened V by 5 bases and J by 2 bases, and 15 bases separated the two germline ends. This CDR3 is built from 15 residues. CDR1 SGHTA and CDR2 FQGNSA come from the germline V gene.

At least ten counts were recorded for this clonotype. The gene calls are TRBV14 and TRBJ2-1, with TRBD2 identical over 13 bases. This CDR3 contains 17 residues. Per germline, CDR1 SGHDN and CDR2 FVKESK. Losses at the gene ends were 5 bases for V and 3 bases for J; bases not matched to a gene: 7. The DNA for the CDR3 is TGTGCCAGCAGCTCCCGACTAGCGGGGGGATTCTACAATGAGCAGTTCTTC. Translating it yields CASSSRLAGGFYNEQFF.

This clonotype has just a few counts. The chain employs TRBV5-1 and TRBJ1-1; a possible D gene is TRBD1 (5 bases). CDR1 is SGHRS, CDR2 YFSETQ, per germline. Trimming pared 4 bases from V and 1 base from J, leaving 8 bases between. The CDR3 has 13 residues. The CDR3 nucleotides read TGCGCCAGCAGCGGAGACAGGAACACTGAAGCTTTCTTT. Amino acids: CASSGDRNTEAFF.

Here the CDR3 reads CASSLNRADEKLFF. The CDR3 region has the DNA TGTGCCAGCAGCTTAAACAGGGCGGATGAAAAACTGTTTTTT. The V gene is TRBV7-9, the J gene TRBJ1-4, with D possibly matching TRBD1 (6 bases). The CDR3 consists of 14 residues. Trimming removed 2 bases at V and 6 bases at J, with 10 bases between. Germline V gives CDR1 SEHNR, CDR2 FQNEAQ (reference sequence).

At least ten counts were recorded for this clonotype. CDR3 in amino acids: CASSRFDRNTEAFF. CDR3 bases: TGTGCCAGCAGCCGCTTTGACAGGAACACTGAAGCTTTCTTT. V is TRBV12-3 or TRBV12-4 and J is TRBJ1-1; maybe TRBD1 (5 bases). The length of the CDR3 is 14 residues. The ends were cut back, 6 bases at V and 1 base at J, with 12 bases in the middle.

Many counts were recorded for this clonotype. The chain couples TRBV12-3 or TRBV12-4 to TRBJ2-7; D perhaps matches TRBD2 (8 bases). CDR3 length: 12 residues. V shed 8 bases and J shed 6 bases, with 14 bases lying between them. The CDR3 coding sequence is TGTGCCAGCGGACAGGCGGGGGGCGAGCAGTACTTC. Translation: CASGQAGGEQYF.

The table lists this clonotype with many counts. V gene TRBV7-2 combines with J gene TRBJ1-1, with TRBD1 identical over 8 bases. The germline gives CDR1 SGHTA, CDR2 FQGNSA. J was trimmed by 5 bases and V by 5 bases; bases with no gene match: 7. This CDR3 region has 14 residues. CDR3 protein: CASSPKTGVTEAFF. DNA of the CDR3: TGTGCCAGCAGCCCCAAGACAGGGGTAACTGAAGCTTTCTTT.

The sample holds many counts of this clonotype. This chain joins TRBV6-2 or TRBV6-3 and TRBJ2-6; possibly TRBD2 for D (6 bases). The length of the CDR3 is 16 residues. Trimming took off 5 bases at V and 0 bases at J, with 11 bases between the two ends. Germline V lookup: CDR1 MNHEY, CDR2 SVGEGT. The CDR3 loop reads CASSPRGSSGANVLTF. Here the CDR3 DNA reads TGTGCCAGCAGTCCACGGGGGAGCTCTGGGGCCAACGTCCTGACTTTC.

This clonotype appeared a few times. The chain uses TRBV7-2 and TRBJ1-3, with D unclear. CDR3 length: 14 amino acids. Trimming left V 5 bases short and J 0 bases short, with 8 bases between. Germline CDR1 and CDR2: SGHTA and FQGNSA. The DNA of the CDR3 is TGTGCCAGCAGCGAGCAGCTCTCTGGAAACACCATATATTTT. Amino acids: CASSEQLSGNTIYF.

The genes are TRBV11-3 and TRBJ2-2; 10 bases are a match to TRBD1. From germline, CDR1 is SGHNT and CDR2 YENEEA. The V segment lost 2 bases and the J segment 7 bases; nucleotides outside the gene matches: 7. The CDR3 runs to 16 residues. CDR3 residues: CASSLMGQGIDGELFF. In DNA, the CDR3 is TGTGCCAGCAGCTTAATGGGACAGGGGATTGACGGGGAGCTGTTTTTT.

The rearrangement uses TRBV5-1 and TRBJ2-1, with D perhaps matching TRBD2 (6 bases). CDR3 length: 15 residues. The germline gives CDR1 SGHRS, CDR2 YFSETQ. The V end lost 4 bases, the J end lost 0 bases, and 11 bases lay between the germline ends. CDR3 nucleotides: TGCGCCAGCAGCGGGGACTCCAGCTCCTACAATGAGCAGTTCTTC. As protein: CASSGDSSSYNEQFF.

CDR3 sequence reads: CASSEFWGPTDTQYF. The CDR3 DNA follows: TGTGCCAGCAGTGAATTTTGGGGTCCCACAGATACGCAGTATTTT. The rearrangement uses TRBV25-1 and TRBJ2-3; D gene ambiguous. V lost 1 base and J 2 bases, leaving 10 bases between the germline ends. The germline gives CDR1 MGHDK, CDR2 SYGVNS. The CDR3 length is 15 residues.

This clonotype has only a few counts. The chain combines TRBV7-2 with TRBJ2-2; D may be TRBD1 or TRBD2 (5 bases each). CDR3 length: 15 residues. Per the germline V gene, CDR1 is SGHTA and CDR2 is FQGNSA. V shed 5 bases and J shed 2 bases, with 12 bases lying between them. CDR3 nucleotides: TGTGCCAGCAGCCACAGGAGGTTTAACACCGGGGAGCTGTTTTTT. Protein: CASSHRRFNTGELFF.

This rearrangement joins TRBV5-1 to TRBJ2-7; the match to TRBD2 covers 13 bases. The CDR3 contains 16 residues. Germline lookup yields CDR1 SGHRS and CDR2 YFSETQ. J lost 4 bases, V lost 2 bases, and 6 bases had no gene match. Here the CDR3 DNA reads TGCGCCAGCAGCTTAGTGGGACTAGCGGGGTCTTACGAGCAGTACTTC. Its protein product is CASSLVGLAGSYEQYF. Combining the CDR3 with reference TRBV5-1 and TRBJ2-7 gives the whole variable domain KAGVTQTPRYLIKTRGQQVTLSCSPISGHRSVSWYQQTPGQGLQFLFEYFSETQRNKGNFPGRFSGRQFSNSRSEMNVSTLELGDSALYLCASSLVGLAGSYEQYFGPGTRLTVT.

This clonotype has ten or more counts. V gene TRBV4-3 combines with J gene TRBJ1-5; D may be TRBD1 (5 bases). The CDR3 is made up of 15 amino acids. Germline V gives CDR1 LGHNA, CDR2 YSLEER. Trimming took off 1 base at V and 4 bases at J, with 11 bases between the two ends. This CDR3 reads CASSQVIGGNQPQHF. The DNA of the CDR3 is TGCGCCAGCAGCCAAGTGATTGGGGGAAATCAGCCCCAGCATTTT.

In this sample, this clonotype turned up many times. CDR3: CASSQGPSSSYEQYF. CDR3 DNA: TGTGCCAGCAGCCAAGGGCCCTCCAGCTCCTACGAGCAGTACTTC. This rearrangement joins TRBV3-1 to TRBJ2-7; D gene ambiguous. V lost 1 base to trimming and J lost 0 bases, with 10 bases between them. The CDR3 extends over 15 amino acids. The germline CDR1 and CDR2 sequences are LGHDT and YNNKEL (reference sequence).

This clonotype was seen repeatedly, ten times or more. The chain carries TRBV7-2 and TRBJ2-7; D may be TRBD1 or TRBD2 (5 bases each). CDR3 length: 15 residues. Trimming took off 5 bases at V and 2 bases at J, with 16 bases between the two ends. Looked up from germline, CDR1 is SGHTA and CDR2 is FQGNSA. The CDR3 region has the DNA TGTGCCAGCAGCCCTAACTTCGGGGCGACCTACGAGCAGTACTTC. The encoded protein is CASSPNFGATYEQYF.

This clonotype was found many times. As DNA, the CDR3 is TGTGCCAGCAGCCCTGCGGGACTAGCGGGGTCCCACGAGCAGTACTTC. Translating gives CASSPAGLAGSHEQYF. The V and J genes are TRBV7-2 and TRBJ2-7; 13 bases align to TRBD2. Germline V gene data show CDR1 as SGHTA and CDR2 as FQGNSA. This CDR3 is 16 amino acids long. Trimming took 5 bases from V and 5 from J; bases not matched to a gene: 9.

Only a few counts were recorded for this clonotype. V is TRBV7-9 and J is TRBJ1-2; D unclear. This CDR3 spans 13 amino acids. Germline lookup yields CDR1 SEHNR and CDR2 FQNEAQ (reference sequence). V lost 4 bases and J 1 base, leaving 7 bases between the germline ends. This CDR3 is CASSSVINYGYTF. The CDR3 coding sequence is TGTGCCAGCAGCTCCGTTATTAACTATGGCTACACCTTC.

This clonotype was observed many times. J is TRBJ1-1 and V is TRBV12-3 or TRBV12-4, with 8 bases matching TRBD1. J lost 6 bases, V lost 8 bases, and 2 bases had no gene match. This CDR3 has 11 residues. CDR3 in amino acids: CASGQGPEAFF. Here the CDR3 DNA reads TGTGCCAGCGGACAGGGTCCTGAAGCTTTCTTT.

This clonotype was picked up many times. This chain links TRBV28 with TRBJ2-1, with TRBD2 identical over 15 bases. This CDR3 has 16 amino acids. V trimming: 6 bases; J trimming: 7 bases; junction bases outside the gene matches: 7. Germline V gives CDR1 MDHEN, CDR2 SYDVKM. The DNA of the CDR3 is TGTGCCAGCAGCATCCCCGGGACTAGCGGGGGGAATGAGCAGTTCTTC. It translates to CASSIPGTSGGNEQFF.

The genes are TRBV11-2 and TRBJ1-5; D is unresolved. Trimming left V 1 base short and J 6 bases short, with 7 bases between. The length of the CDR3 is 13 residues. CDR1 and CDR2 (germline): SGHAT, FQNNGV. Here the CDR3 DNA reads TGTGCCAGCAGCTTAGGGGTGGCTCAGCCCCAGCATTTT. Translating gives CASSLGVAQPQHF. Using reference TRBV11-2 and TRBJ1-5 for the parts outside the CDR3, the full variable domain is EAGVAQSPRYKIIEKRQSVAFWCNPISGHATLYWYQQILGQGPKLLIQFQNNGVVDDSQLPKDRFSAERLKGVDSTLKIQPAKLEDSAVYLCASSLGVAQPQHFGDGTRLSIL.

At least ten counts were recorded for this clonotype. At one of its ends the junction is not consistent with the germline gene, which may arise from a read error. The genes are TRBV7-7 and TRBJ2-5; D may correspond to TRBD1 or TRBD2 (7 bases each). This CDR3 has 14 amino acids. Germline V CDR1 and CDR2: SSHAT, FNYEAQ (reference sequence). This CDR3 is CASSRGGDQETQYF. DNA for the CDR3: TGTGCTAGCAGCAGGGGGGGAGATCAAGAGACCCAGTACTTC.